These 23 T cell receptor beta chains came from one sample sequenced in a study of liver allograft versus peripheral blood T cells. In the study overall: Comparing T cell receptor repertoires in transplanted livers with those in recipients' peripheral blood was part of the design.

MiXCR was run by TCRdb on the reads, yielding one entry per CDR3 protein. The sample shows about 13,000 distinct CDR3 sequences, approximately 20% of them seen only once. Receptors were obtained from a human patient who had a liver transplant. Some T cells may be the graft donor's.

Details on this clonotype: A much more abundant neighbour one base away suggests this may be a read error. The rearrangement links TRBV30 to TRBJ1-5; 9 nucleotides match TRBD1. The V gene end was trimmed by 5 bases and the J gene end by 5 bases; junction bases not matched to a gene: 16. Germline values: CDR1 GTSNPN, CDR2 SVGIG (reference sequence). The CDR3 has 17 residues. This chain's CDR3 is CAWCGGPGTGRDQPQHF. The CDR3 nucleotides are TGTGCCTGGTGTGGAGGTCCCGGGACAGGGAGAGATCAGCCCCAGCATTTT.

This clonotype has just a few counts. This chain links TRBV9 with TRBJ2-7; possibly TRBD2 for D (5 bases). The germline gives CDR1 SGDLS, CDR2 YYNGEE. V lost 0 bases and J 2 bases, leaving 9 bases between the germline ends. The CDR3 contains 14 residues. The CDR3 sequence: CASSVEGGPYEQYF. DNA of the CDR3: TGTGCCAGCAGCGTAGAGGGCGGGCCCTACGAGCAGTACTTC.

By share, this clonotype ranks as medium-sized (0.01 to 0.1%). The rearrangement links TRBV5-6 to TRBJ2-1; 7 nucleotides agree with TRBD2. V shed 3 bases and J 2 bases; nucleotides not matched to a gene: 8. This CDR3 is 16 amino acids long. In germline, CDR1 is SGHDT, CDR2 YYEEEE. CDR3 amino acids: CASSSVLGTTYNEQFF. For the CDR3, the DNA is TGTGCCAGCAGCTCGGTACTCGGGACTACCTACAATGAGCAGTTCTTC.

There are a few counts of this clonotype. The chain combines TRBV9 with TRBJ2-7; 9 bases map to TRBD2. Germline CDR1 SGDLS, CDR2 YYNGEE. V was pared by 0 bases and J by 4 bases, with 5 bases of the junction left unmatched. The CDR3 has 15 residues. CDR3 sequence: CASSVGGSGSYEQYF. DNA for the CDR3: TGTGCCAGCAGCGTAGGTGGTAGCGGGAGTTACGAGCAGTACTTC.

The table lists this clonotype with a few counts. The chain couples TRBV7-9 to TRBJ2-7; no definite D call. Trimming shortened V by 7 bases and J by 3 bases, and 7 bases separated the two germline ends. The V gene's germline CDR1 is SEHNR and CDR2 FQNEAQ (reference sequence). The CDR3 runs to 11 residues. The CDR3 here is CASNNNYEQYF. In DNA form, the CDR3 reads TGTGCCAGCAACAACAACTACGAGCAGTACTTC.

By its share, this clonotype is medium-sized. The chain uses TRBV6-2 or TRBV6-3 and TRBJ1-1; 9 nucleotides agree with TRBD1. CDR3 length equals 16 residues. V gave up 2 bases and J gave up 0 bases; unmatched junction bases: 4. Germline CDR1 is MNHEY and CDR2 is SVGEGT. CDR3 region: CASSYARQGVNTEAFF. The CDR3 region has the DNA TGTGCCAGCAGTTACGCTAGACAGGGGGTGAACACTGAAGCTTTCTTT.

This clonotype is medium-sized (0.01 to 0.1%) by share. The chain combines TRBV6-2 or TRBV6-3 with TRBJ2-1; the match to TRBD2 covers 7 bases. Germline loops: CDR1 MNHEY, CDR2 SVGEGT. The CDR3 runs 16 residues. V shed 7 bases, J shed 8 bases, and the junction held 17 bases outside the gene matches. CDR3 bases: TGTGCCAGCAACTCCCCGGGACTATCGGTCTCCGATGAGCAGTTCTTC. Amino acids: CASNSPGLSVSDEQFF.

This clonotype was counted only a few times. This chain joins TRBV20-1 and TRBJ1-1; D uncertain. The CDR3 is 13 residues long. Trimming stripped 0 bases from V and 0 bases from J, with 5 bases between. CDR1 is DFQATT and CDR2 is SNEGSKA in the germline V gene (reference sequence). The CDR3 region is CSARESLNTEAFF. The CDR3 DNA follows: TGCAGTGCTAGAGAAAGTTTGAACACTGAAGCTTTCTTT.

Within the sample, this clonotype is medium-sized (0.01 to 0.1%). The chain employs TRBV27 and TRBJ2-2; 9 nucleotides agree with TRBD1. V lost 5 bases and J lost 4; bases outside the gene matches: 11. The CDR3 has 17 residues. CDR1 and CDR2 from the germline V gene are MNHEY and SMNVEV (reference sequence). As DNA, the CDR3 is TGTGCCAGCAGTCTAGGACAGGGGATGGTGTCCACCGGGGAGCTGTTTTTT. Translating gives CASSLGQGMVSTGELFF.

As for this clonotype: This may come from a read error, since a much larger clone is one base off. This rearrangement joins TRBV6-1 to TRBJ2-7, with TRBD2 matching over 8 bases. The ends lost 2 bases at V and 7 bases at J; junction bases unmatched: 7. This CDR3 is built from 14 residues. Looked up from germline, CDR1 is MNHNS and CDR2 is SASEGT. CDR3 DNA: TGTGCCAGCAGTGAAAGGCTAGCGGGTCAAGAGCAGTACTTC. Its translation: CASSERLAGQEQYF.

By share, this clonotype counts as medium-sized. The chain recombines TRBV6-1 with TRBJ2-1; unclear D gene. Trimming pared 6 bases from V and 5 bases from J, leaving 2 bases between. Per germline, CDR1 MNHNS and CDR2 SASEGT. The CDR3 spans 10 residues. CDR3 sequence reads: CASRDNEQFF. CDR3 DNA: TGTGCCAGCAGAGACAATGAGCAGTTCTTC.

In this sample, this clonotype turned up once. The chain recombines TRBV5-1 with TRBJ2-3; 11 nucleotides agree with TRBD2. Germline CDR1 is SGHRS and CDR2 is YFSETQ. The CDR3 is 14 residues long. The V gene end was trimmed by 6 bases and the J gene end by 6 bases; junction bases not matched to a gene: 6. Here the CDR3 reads CASKLAGARDTQYF. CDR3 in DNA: TGCGCCAGCAAACTAGCGGGAGCTAGGGATACGCAGTATTTT.

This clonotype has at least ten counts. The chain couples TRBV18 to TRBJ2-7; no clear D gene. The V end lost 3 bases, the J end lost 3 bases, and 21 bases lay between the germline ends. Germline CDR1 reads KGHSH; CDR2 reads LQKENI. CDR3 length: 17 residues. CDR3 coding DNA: TGTGCCAGCTCACCTGACCTGGGGTGGTCATCGGACTACGAGCAGTACTTC. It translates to CASSPDLGWSSDYEQYF.

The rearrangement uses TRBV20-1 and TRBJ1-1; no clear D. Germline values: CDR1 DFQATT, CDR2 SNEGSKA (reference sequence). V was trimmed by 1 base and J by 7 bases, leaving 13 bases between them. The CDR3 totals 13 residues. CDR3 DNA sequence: TGCAGTGCTAGAGGGGAGGAAACAATTGAAGCTTTCTTT. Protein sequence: CSARGEETIEAFF.

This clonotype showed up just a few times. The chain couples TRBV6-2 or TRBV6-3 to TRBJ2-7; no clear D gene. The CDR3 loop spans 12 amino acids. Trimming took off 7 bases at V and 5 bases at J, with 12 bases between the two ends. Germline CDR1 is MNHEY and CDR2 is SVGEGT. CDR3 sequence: CASTAVWDEQYF. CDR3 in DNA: TGTGCCAGCACAGCCGTTTGGGACGAGCAGTACTTC.

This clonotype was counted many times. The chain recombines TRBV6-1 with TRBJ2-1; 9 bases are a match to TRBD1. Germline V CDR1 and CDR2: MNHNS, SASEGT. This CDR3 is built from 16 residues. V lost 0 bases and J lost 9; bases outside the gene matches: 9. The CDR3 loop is CASSEAIGQGFGEQFF. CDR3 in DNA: TGTGCCAGCAGTGAAGCTATCGGACAGGGGTTCGGTGAGCAGTTCTTC.

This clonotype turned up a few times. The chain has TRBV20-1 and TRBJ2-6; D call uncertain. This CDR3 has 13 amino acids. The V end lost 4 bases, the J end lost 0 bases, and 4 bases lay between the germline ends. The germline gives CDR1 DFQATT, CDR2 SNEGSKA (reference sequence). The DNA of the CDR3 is TGCAGTGCTAAGCGCTCTGGGGCCAACGTCCTGACTTTC. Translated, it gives CSAKRSGANVLTF.

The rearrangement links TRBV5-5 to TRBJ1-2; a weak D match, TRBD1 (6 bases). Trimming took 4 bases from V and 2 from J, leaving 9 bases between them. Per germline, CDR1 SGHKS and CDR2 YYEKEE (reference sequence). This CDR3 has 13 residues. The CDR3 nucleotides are TGTGCCAGCAGCCTCAGGGGCAACTATGGCTACACCTTC. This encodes CASSLRGNYGYTF.

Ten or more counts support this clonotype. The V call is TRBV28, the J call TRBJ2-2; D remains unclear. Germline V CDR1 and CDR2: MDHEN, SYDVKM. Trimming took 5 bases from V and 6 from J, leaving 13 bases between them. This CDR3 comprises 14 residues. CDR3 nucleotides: TGTGCCAGCAGTCCCCGTCATGGGGCCGGGGAGCTGTTTTTT. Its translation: CASSPRHGAGELFF.

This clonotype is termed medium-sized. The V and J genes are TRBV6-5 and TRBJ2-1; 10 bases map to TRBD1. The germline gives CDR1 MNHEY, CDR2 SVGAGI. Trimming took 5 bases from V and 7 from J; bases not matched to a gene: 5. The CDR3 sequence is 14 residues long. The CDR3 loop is CASSLLGQGNEQFF. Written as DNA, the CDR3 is TGTGCCAGCAGTCTCCTGGGACAGGGGAATGAGCAGTTCTTC.

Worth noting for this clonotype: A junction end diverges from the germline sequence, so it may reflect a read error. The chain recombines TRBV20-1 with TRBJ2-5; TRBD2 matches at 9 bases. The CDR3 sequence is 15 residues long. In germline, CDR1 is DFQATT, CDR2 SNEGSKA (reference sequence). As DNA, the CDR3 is TGCAGTGCCCGGAATCTAGCGGGGAGACAAGAGACCCAGTACTTT. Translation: CSARNLAGRQETQYF.

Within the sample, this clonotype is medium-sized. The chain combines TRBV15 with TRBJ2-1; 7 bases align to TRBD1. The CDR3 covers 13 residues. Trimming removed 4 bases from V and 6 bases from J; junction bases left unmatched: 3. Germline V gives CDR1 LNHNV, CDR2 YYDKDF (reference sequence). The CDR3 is CATSKGGFNEQFF. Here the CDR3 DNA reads TGTGCCACCAGCAAAGGGGGCTTCAATGAGCAGTTCTTC. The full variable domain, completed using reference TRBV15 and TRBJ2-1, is DAMVIQNPRYQVTQFGKPVTLSCSQTLNHNVMYWYQQKSSQAPKLLFHYYDKDFNNEADTPDNFQSRRPNTSFCFLDIRSPGLGDTAMYLCATSKGGFNEQFFGPGTRLTVL.

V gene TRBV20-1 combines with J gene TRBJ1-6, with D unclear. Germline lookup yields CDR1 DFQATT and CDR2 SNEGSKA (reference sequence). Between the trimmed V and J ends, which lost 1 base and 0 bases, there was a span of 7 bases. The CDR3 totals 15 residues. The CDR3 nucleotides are TGCAGTGCTAGAGCAGTAAGCTCCTATAATTCACCCCTCCACTTT. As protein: CSARAVSSYNSPLHF.